The entry below describes one TCR beta chain. The sample comes from a study of T cell changes during pregnancy in multiple sclerosis. The V and J ends lost 0 bases and 3 bases respectively, with 9 bases between them. The CDR3 length is 14 residues. Germline values: CDR1 SGHRS, CDR2 YFSETQ. Data came from immunoSEQ multiplex PCR; TCRdb stores just in-frame clones and leaves some out. The profile shows tens of thousands of clones, around 90% of them singletons. Specimen: peripheral blood, collected in the first trimester of pregnancy. This receptor was obtained from a female donor with multiple sclerosis, enrolled in a pregnancy study. This rearrangement joins TRBV5-1 to TRBJ1-1; D perhaps matches TRBD1 (6 bases). In nucleotides, the CDR3 is TGCGCCAGCAGCTTGGAGCAGGGGTACACTGAAGCTTTCTTT. This translates into CASSLEQGYTEAFF.